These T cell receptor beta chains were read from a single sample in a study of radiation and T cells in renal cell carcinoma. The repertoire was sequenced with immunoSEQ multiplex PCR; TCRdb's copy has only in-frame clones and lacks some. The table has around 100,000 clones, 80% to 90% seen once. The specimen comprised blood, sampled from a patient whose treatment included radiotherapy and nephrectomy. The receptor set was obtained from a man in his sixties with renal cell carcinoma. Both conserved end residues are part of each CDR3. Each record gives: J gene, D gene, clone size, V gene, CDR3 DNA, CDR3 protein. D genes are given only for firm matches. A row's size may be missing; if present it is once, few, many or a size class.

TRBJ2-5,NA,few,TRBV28,TGTGCCATCGTCGAAGAGACCCAGTACTTC,CAIVEETQYF
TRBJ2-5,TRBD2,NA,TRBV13,TGTGCCAGCAGCTTAGACCCTGGACTAGCGGGAAAGACCCAGTACTTC,CASSLDPGLAGKTQYF
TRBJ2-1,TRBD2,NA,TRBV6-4,TGTGCCAGCAGTGGGCTAGCGGGAGCTGGGCAGTTCTTC,CASSGLAGAGQFF
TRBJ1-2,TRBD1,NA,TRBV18,TGTGCCAGCTCACCGAACACCGGGACAGGGCTGTATGGCTACACCTTC,CASSPNTGTGLYGYTF
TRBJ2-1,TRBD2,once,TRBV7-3,TGTGCCAGCAGCCCTACCGGGACTAGCGGAAACAATGAGCAGTTCTTC,CASSPTGTSGNNEQFF
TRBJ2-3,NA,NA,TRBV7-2,TGTGCCAGCAGCTGGGGAAGCACAGATACGCAGTATTTT,CASSWGSTDTQYF
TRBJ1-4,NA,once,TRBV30,TGTGCCTGGAGTGATCGGGGGGGCTTGAATGAAAAACTGTTTTTT,CAWSDRGGLNEKLFF
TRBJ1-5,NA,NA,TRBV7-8,TGTGCCAGCAGCTCCCTGGGGGGTCAGCCCCAGCATTTT,CASSSLGGQPQHF
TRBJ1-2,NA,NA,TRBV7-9,TGTGCCAGCTCCCGACGCCAGGGCAATATGGAGGGCTACACCTTC,CASSRRQGNMEGYTF
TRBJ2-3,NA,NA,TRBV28,TGTGCCAGCACCACGCTCGGCGATACGCAGTATTTT,CASTTLGDTQYF
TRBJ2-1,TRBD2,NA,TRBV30,TGTGCCTGGGTCACTAGCGGGCTACTCTCGAGCTCCTACAATGAGCAGTTCTTC,CAWVTSGLLSSSYNEQFF
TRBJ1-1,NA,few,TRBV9,TGTGCCAGCGGAAGGGATATGAACACTGAAGCTTTCTTT,CASGRDMNTEAFF
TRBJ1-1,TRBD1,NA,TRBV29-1,TGCAGCGTTGAGGCAACAGGGGCAAACACTGAAGCTTTCTTT,CSVEATGANTEAFF
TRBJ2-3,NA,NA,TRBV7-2,TGTGCCAGCAGCTTAGAGCGGACCACAGATACGCAGTATTTT,CASSLERTTDTQYF
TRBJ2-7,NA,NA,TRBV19,TGTGCCAGTAGTACAGATCGGGGTACCGGGCAGTACTTC,CASSTDRGTGQYF
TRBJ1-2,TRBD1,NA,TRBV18,TGTGCCAGCTCACCGGCGACAGGGTGGGTTTATGGCTACACCTTC,CASSPATGWVYGYTF
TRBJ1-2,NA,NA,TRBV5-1,TGCGCCAGCAGCTTAAACTCCGTCTATGGCTACACCTTC,CASSLNSVYGYTF
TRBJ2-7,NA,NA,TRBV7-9,TGTGCCAGCAGCTTTTCCTTCCAGAGCGAGGGGCCCCTCTACGAGCAGTACTTC,CASSFSFQSEGPLYEQYF
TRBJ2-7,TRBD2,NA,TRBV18,TGTGCCAGCTCACCCTCGACTAGCGGCTCCTACGAGCAGTACTTC,CASSPSTSGSYEQYF
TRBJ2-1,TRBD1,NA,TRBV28,TGTGCCAGCAGTTTCAAGGACAGGTCTAGAGAGCAGTTCTTC,CASSFKDRSREQFF
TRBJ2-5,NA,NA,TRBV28,TGTGCGGGTCGCGAGACCCAGTACTTC,CAGRETQYF
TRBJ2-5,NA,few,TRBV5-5,TGTGCCAGCAGAAAGACAACCACTGTCAGGGAGACCCAGTACTTC,CASRKTTTVRETQYF